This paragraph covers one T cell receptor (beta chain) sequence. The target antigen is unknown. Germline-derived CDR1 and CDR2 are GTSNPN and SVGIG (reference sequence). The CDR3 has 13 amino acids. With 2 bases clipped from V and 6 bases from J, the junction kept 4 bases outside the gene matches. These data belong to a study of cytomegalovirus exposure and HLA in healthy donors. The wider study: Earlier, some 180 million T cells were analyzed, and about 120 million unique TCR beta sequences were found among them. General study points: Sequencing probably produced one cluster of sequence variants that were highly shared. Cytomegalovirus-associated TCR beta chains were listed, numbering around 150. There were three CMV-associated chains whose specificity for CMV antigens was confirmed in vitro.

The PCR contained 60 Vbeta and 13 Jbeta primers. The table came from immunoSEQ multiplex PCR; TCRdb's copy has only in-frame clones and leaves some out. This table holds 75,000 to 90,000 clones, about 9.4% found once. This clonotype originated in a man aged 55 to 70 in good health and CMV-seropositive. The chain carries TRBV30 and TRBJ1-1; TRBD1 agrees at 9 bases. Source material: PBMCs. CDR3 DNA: TGTGCCTGGAGTCGGGACAGGGCGGCTGAAGCTTTCTTT. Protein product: CAWSRDRAAEAFF.